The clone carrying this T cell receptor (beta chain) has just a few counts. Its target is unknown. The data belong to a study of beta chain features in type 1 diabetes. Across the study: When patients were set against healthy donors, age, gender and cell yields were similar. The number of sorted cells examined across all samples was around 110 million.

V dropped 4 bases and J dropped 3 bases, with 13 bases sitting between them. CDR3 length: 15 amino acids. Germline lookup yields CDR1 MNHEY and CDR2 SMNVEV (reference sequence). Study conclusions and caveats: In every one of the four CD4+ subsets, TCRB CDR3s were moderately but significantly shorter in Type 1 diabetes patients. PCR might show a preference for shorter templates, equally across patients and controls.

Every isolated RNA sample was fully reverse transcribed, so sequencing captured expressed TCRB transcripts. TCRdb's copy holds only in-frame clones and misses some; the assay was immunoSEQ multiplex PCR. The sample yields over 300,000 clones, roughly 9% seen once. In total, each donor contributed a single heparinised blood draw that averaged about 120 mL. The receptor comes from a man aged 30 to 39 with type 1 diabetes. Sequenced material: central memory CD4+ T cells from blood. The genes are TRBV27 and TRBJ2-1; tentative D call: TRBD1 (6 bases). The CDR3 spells CASSSPRGGYNEQFF. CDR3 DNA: TGTGCCAGCAGTTCCCCCAGAGGGGGCTACAATGAGCAGTTCTTC.